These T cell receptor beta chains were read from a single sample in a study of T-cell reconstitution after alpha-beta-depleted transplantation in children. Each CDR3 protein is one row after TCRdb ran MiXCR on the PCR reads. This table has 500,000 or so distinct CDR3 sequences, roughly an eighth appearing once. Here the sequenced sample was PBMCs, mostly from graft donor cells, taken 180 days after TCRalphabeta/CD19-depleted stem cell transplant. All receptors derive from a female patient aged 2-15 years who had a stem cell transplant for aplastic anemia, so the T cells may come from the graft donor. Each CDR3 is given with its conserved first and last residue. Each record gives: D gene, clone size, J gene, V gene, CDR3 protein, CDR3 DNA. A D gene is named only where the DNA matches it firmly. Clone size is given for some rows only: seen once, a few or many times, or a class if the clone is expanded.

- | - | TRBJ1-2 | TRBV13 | CASSFQGYGYTF | TGTGCCAGCAGTTTCCAGGGCTATGGCTACACCTTC
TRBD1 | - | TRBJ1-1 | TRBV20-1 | CSARDRSNTEAFF | TGCAGTGCACGGGACAGATCGAACACTGAAGCTTTCTTT
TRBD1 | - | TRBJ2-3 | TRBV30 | CACTLGQGFADTQYF | TGTGCCTGTACGTTGGGACAGGGGTTCGCAGATACGCAGTATTTT
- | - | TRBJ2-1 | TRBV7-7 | CASSLGVGGANKFF | TGTGCCAGCAGCTTAGGAGTTGGAGGGGCCAACAAGTTCTTC
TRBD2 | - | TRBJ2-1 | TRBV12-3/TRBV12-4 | CASSSSFSGSSYNEQFF | TGTGCCAGCAGTTCCTCATTTAGCGGGAGCTCCTACAATGAGCAGTTCTTC
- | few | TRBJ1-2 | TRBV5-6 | CASSLEIGGYTF | TGTGCCAGCAGCTTGGAAATAGGTGGCTACACCTTC
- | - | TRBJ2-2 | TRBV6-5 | CASSYSSGRTGELFF | TGTGCCAGCAGTTACTCCTCCGGTCGCACCGGGGAGCTGTTTTTT
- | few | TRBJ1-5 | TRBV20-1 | CSAQGQQPQHF | TGCAGTGCCCAAGGTCAGCAGCCCCAGCATTTT
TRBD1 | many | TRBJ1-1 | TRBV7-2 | CASTQGQGNTEAFF | TGTGCCAGCACCCAGGGACAGGGGAACACTGAAGCTTTCTTT
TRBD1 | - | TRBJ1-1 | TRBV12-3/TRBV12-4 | CASSFEGTGNTEAFF | TGTGCCAGCAGTTTTGAAGGGACAGGCAACACTGAAGCTTTCTTT
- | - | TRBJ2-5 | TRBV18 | CASSPNSLRWETQYF | TGTGCCAGCTCACCGAACAGTTTGAGGTGGGAGACCCAGTACTTC
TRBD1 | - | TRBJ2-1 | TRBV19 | CASSAGQGHYNEQFF | TGTGCCAGTAGTGCGGGACAGGGCCACTACAATGAGCAGTTCTTC
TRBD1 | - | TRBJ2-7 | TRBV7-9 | CASSPDRGLPSYEQYF | TGTGCCAGCAGCCCGGACAGGGGGCTCCCCAGCTACGAGCAGTACTTC
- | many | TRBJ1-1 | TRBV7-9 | CASSPGTEAFF | TGTGCCAGCAGCCCAGGGACTGAAGCTTTCTTT
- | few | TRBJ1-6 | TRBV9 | CASSARRGDNSPLHF | TGTGCCAGCAGCGCCCGTCGAGGCGATAATTCACCCCTCCACTTT